This record looks at one T cell receptor (beta chain) sequence and its context. This entry is derived from a study of T cell changes during pregnancy in multiple sclerosis. CDR1 is LNHDA and CDR2 is SQIVND in the germline V gene (reference sequence). The V gene end was trimmed by 4 bases and the J gene end by 6 bases; junction bases not matched to a gene: 4. The CDR3 consists of 14 residues. Profiling relied on immunoSEQ multiplex PCR, and the TCRdb table lists in-frame clones only, not all of them. The sample lists under 35,000 clones; approximately 91% were seen once. This chain connects TRBV19 to TRBJ1-2; 11 bases are a match to TRBD1. The clonotype was recovered from a female donor with multiple sclerosis, enrolled in a pregnancy study. This specimen consisted of CD8+ T cells from peripheral blood mononuclear cells, obtained in the second trimester of pregnancy. The CDR3 spells CASSTRTGGDGYTF. In nucleotides, the CDR3 is TGTGCCAGTAGTACGCGGACAGGGGGCGATGGCTACACCTTC.